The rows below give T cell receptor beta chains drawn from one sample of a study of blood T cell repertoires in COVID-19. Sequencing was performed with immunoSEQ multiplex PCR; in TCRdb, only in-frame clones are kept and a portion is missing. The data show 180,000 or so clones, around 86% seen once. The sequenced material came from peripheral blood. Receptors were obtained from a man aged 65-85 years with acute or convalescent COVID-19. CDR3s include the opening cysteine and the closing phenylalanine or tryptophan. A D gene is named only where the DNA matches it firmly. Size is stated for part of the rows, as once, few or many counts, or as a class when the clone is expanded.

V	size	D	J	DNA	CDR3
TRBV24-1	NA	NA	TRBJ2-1	TGTGCCACCAGTGATTCGCGGGGGGACAGCTCCTACAATGAGCAGTTCTTC	CATSDSRGDSSYNEQFF
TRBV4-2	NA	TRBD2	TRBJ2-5	TGTGCCAGCAGCCAAGCCCACCCTAGCGGGAGTCTTGAGACCCAGTACTTC	CASSQAHPSGSLETQYF
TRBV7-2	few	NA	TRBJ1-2	TGTGCCAGCAGCTTACAGGGAGGCGGCTACACCTTC	CASSLQGGGYTF
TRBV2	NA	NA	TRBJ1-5	TGTGCCAGCAACGGCAGGGGCAATCAGCCCCAGCATTTT	CASNGRGNQPQHF
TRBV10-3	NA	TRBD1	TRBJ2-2	TGTGCCACGGGACAGGTGAAGGAAACCGGGGAGCTGTTTTTT	CATGQVKETGELFF
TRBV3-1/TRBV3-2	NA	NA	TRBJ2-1	TGTGCCAGCAGCCAAGTCCGGGGAATCTGGATCGAGCAGTTCTTC	CASSQVRGIWIEQFF
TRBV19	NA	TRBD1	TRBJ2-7	TGTGCCAGTAGCAGGGGACAGGGAGAAACTTACGAGCAGTACTTC	CASSRGQGETYEQYF
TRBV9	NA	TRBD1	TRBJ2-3	TGTGCCAGCAAGCTACAGGGACAGCCAACAGATACGCAGTATTTT	CASKLQGQPTDTQYF
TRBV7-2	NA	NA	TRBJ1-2	TGTGCCAGCAGCGGCAAGTGGCCCTATGGCTACACCTTC	CASSGKWPYGYTF
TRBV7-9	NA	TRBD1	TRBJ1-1	TGTGCCAGCAGCCCCCAGGGGGACACTGAAGCTTTCTTT	CASSPQGDTEAFF
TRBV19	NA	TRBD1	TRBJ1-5	TGTGCCAGTAGTCAAGGACAGGGAACCAATCAGCCCCAGCATTTT	CASSQGQGTNQPQHF
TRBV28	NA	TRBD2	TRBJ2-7	TGTGCCAGCAGAGCTAGCGGGCCTTCTTCCTACGAGCAGTACTTC	CASRASGPSSYEQYF
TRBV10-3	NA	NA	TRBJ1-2	TGTGCCATCAGCCCGGGGGGGGCGGGCTATGGCTACACCTTC	CAISPGGAGYGYTF
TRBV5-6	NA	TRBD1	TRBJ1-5	TGTGCCAGCAGCCCAGGGGGCTTCAATCAGCCCCAGCATTTT	CASSPGGFNQPQHF
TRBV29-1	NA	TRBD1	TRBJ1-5	TGCAGCGTTGGCGGATCGACAGGGTTTAATCAGCCCCAGCATTTT	CSVGGSTGFNQPQHF